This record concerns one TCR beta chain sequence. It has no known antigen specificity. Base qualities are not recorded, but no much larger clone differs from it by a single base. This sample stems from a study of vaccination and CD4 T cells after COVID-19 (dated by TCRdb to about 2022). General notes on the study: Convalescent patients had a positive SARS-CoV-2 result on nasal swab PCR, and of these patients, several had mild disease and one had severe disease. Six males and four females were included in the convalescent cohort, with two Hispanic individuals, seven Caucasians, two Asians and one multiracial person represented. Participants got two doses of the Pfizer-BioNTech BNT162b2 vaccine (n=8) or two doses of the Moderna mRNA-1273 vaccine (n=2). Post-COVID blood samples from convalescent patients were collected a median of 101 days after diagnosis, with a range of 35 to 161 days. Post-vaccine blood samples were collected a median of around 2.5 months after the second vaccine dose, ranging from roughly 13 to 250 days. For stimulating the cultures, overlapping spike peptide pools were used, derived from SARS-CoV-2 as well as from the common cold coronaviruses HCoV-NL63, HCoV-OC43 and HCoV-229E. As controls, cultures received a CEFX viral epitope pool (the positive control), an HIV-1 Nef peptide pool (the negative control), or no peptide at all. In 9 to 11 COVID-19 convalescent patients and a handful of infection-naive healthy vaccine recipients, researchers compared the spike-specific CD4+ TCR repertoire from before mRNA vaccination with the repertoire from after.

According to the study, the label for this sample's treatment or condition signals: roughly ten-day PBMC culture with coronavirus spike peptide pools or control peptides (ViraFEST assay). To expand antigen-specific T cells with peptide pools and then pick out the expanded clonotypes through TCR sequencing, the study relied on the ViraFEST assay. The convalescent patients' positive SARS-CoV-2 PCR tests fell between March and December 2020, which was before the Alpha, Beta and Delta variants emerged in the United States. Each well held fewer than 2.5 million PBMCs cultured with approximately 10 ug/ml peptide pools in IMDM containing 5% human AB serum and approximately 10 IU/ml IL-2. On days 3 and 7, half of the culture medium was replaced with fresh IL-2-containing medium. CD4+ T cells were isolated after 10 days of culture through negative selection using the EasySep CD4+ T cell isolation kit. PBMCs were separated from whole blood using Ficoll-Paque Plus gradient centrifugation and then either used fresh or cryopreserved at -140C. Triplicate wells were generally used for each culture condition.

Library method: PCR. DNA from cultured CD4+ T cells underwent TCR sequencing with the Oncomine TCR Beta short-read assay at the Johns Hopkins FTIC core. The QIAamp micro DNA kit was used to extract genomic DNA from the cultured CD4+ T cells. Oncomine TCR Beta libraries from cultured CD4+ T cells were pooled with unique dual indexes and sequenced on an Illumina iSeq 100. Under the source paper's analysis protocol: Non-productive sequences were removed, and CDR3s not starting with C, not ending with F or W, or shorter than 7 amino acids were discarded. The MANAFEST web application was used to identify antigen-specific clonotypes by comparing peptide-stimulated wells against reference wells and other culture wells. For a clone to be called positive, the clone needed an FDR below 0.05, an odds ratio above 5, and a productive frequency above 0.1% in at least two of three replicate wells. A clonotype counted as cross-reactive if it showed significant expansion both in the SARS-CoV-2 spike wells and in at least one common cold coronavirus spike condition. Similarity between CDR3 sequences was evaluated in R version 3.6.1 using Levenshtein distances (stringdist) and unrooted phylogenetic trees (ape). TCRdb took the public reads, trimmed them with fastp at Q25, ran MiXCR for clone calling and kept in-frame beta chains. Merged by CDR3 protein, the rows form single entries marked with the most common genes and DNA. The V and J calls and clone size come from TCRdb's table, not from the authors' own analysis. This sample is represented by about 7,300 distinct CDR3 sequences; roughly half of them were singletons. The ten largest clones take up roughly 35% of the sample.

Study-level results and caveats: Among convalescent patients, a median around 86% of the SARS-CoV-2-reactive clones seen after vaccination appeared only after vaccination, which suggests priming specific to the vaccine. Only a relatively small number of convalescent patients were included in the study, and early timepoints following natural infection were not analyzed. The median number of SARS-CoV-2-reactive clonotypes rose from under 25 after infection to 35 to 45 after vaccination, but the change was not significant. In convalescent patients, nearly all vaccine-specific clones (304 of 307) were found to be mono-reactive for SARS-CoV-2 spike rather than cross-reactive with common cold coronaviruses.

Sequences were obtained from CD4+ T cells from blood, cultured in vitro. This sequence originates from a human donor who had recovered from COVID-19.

Here is the DNA: TGTGCCAGTGGCAAACAGGAGGGCCCGGAAAAACTGTTTTTT. Its coded protein is CASGKQEGPEKLFF. The rearrangement combines TRBV27 with TRBJ1-4; possibly the D gene is TRBD1, per 5 matching bases. From its cysteine to its phenylalanine, the CDR3 spans 14 amino acids. The read is trimmed to its CDR3 DNA, 42 bases read in frame from base 1. The trim is 9 bases for V and 8 bases for J, with a gap of 19 bases between the germline ends. CDR1 MNHEY and CDR2 SMNVEV are derived from the germline V gene (reference sequence). Beyond the CDR3, the reference TRBV27 and TRBJ1-4 genes provide the residues; the full variable domain reads: EAQVTQNPRYLITVTGKKLTVTCSQNMNHEYMSWYRQDPGLGLRQIYYSMNVEVTDKGDVPEGYKVSRKEKRNFPLILESPSPNQTSLYFCASGKQEGPEKLFFGSGTQLSVL.